These T cell receptor beta chains were read from a single sample in a study of T cells in Graves' hyperthyroidism and ophthalmopathy. A single record per CDR3 protein comes from TCRdb applying MiXCR to the multiplex PCR reads. The sample has roughly 100,000 distinct CDR3 sequences; approximately 50% are singletons. The source material was blood. The receptors originated from a man between 40 and 49 years old with Graves' hyperthyroidism. Each CDR3 is given with its conserved first and last residue. A D gene is named only where the DNA matches it firmly. Clone size, where shown, is once, few, many, or a class for clones that have expanded.

CDR3aa,CDR3nt,v_gene,j_gene,abundance,d_gene
CASSLWTSGDTDTQYF,TGTGCCAGCAGCTTATGGACTAGCGGAGACACAGATACGCAGTATTTT,TRBV7-9,TRBJ2-3,many,TRBD2
CASSTGQAGQDTQYF,TGTGCCAGCAGCACAGGACAGGCCGGACAAGATACGCAGTATTTT,TRBV2,TRBJ2-3,many,TRBD1
CSATENYGYTF,TGCAGCGCGACAGAAAACTATGGCTACACCTTC,TRBV29-1,TRBJ1-2,.,.
CASSGGGPGQFF,TGCGCCAGCAGCGGGGGGGGTCCGGGGCAGTTCTTC,TRBV5-1,TRBJ2-1,.,TRBD2
CASTDGTTEAFF,TGTGCCAGCACCGACGGAACCACTGAAGCTTTCTTT,TRBV12-3/TRBV12-4,TRBJ1-1,once,.
CASSLGAGEETQYF,TGTGCCAGCAGCTTGGGGGCGGGCGAAGAGACCCAGTACTTC,TRBV11-3,TRBJ2-5,many,.
CASSRRRGTGNTGELFF,TGTGCCAGCAGCCGACGCCGCGGCACTGGAAACACCGGGGAGCTGTTTTTT,TRBV7-2,TRBJ2-2,.,.
CATSSRTTSYEQYF,TGTGCCACCAGCAGCCGGACTACGAGCTACGAGCAGTACTTC,TRBV15,TRBJ2-7,.,.
CASSVFETDMAGNQPQHF,TGTGCCAGCAGTGTATTCGAGACAGACATGGCAGGCAATCAGCCCCAGCATTTT,TRBV2,TRBJ1-5,many,.
CASSPNGGTRQETQYF,TGTGCCAGCAGTCCTAACGGGGGGACTAGGCAAGAGACCCAGTACTTC,TRBV6-5,TRBJ2-5,few,TRBD2
CASLAPTGELFF,TGTGCCAGCCTTGCGCCGACCGGGGAGCTGTTTTTT,TRBV19,TRBJ2-2,.,.
CASSPDTQGAGYNSPLHF,TGTGCCAGCAGCCCCGATACCCAGGGGGCGGGCTATAATTCACCCCTCCACTTT,TRBV7-3,TRBJ1-6,.,TRBD1
CSARGDKYEQYF,TGCAGTGCTAGAGGGGACAAGTACGAGCAGTACTTC,TRBV20-1,TRBJ2-7,many,.
CASSSEGYEQYF,TGTGCCAGCAGCTCGGAAGGGTACGAGCAGTACTTC,TRBV9,TRBJ2-7,many,.
CASSSQFTGANYGYTF,TGTGCCAGCAGTTCTCAATTCACAGGGGCGAACTATGGCTACACCTTC,TRBV2,TRBJ1-2,once,TRBD1
CASSLVGTGTNEKLFF,TGTGCCAGCAGCTTAGTGGGGACAGGAACTAATGAAAAACTGTTTTTT,TRBV7-3,TRBJ1-4,once,TRBD1
CASSPTAVGELFF,TGTGCCAGCAGCCCCACCGCGGTCGGGGAGCTGTTTTTT,TRBV13,TRBJ2-2,once,.
CASSLPGGEETQYF,TGTGCCAGCAGCCTACCGGGAGGAGAAGAGACCCAGTACTTC,TRBV7-2,TRBJ2-5,.,TRBD2
CASRNGPEYEQFF,TGTGCCAGCAGGAATGGTCCGGAATATGAGCAGTTCTTC,TRBV6-5,TRBJ2-1,many,.
CSATGTSGRTYEQYF,TGCAGTGCAACCGGGACTAGCGGGAGGACCTACGAGCAGTACTTC,TRBV20-1,TRBJ2-7,many,TRBD2
CASSEEDWAEAFF,TGTGCCAGCAGTGAAGAGGATTGGGCTGAAGCTTTCTTT,TRBV2,TRBJ1-1,many,.
CSAASGSIYNEQFF,TGCAGTGCGGCTAGCGGGAGTATTTACAATGAGCAGTTCTTC,TRBV20-1,TRBJ2-1,many,TRBD2
CASSYPGTPLHF,TGTGCCAGCAGTTACCCCGGAACACCCCTCCACTTT,TRBV6-5,TRBJ1-6,.,.
CASSPSGTSGYEQYF,TGTGCCAGCAGCCCCAGTGGGACTAGCGGCTACGAGCAGTACTTC,TRBV7-3,TRBJ2-7,.,TRBD2
CASSLGGGGQPQHF,TGTGCCAGCAGCCTAGGGGGCGGCGGGCAGCCCCAGCATTTT,TRBV7-9,TRBJ1-5,many,TRBD1
CATTTANEKLFF,TGTGCCACGACGACAGCGAATGAAAAACTGTTTTTT,TRBV6-9,TRBJ1-4,.,.
CAIGGRGTQISTDTQYF,TGTGCCATAGGGGGCAGGGGGACTCAAATTTCCACAGATACGCAGTATTTT,TRBV14,TRBJ2-3,few,.
CASSLRLAGVTDTQYF,TGTGCCAGCAGCTTAAGGTTAGCGGGGGTCACAGATACGCAGTATTTT,TRBV7-9,TRBJ2-3,many,TRBD2
CASSTVLGQGAGELFF,TGTGCCAGCAGTACCGTGCTCGGACAGGGTGCCGGGGAGCTGTTTTTT,TRBV6-1,TRBJ2-2,.,TRBD1
CASSLQQGYNEQFF,TGCGCCAGCAGCTTGCAACAGGGGTACAATGAGCAGTTCTTC,TRBV5-1,TRBJ2-1,many,TRBD1
CASSEGGSNSPLHF,TGTGCCAGCAGTGAAGGAGGATCTAATTCACCCCTCCACTTT,TRBV2,TRBJ1-6,many,.
CASSLGTGGTNEQYF,TGTGCTAGCAGCCTCGGGACCGGGGGGACGAACGAGCAGTACTTC,TRBV7-7,TRBJ2-7,.,TRBD2
CASSTLAGPPGVSEQFF,TGTGCCAGTAGTACATTAGCGGGACCCCCCGGGGTGAGTGAGCAGTTCTTC,TRBV19,TRBJ2-1,many,TRBD2
CARKGGTGGTEAFF,TGTGCTAGGAAGGGGGGGACAGGGGGCACTGAAGCTTTCTTT,TRBV7-7,TRBJ1-1,.,TRBD1
CSAGRSGNEQFF,TGCAGTGCTGGCCGTAGCGGGAATGAGCAGTTCTTC,TRBV20-1,TRBJ2-1,many,TRBD2
CASSEHLKRELYEQYF,TGTGCCAGCAGTGAACATTTGAAGCGGGAGTTGTACGAGCAGTACTTC,TRBV7-6,TRBJ2-7,.,TRBD2
CASSTTGGQETQYF,TGTGCCAGCAGCACAACAGGAGGTCAAGAGACCCAGTACTTC,TRBV7-6,TRBJ2-5,.,.
CASSESASGGMNTEAFF,TGCGCCAGCAGTGAGTCGGCTAGCGGGGGGATGAACACTGAAGCTTTCTTT,TRBV10-2,TRBJ1-1,.,.
CASSMTVPGGPMDTQYF,TGCGCCAGCAGCATGACTGTTCCGGGGGGGCCTATGGATACGCAGTATTTT,TRBV5-1,TRBJ2-3,many,TRBD2
CASRGQEYNEQFF,TGTGCCAGCAGAGGGCAGGAGTACAATGAGCAGTTCTTC,TRBV6-5,TRBJ2-1,many,.
CASSLKGLGAVISGELFF,TGTGCCAGCAGCTTGAAAGGTTTAGGGGCAGTAATATCGGGGGAGCTGTTTTTT,TRBV5-4,TRBJ2-2,.,.
CASSSAPETSGNWSYNEQFF,TGTGCCAGCAGCTCAGCGCCGGAGACTAGCGGGAATTGGTCCTACAACGAGCAGTTCTTC,TRBV7-8,TRBJ2-1,.,TRBD2
CASSLTGENTIYF,TGTGCCAGCAGCTTAACTGGGGAAAACACCATATATTTT,TRBV7-2,TRBJ1-3,.,.
CSARVGTQYF,TGCAGTGCTAGAGTTGGGACCCAGTACTTC,TRBV20-1,TRBJ2-5,few,.
CASKQKPNQPQHF,TGTGCCAGCAAGCAAAAGCCTAATCAGCCCCAGCATTTT,TRBV6-2/TRBV6-3,TRBJ1-5,many,.
CASSSGGNSYNEQFF,TGTGCCAGCAGTTCCGGGGGAAACTCCTACAATGAGCAGTTCTTC,TRBV6-2/TRBV6-3,TRBJ2-1,few,.
CASSQAPQGGGYNSPLHF,TGCGCCAGCAGCCAAGCCCCACAGGGAGGAGGCTATAATTCACCCCTCCACTTT,TRBV4-1,TRBJ1-6,many,.
CASSLKRPGGDETQYF,TGTGCCAGCAGCTTAAAAAGGCCGGGAGGGGACGAGACCCAGTACTTC,TRBV11-2,TRBJ2-5,many,TRBD2
CASSLGQHNSPLHF,TGTGCCAGCAGCTTAGGACAGCATAATTCACCCCTCCACTTT,TRBV7-9,TRBJ1-6,many,.